This T cell receptor (beta chain) stems from a study of shared clonotypes between healthy human individuals. A remark on this clone: Antigen unknown.

Study findings and constraints: Only blood samples were collected, and tissue repertoires likely differ. A few donors shared about 5% of their naive CD4 clonotypes.

V shed 2 bases and J shed 4 bases, with 12 bases lying between them. The CDR3 has 14 residues. From germline, CDR1 is SGHRS and CDR2 YFSETQ. Several immunoSEQ plates held equal portions of the genomic DNA taken from each subset. The repertoire was sequenced with immunoSEQ multiplex PCR; TCRdb's copy has only in-frame clones and lacks some. The data show around 2.3 million clones, with approximately 96% seen just once and less than 0.15% held by the top ten. The receptor comes from a man between 18 and 29 years old in good health. The sequencing input was naive CD4+ T cells sorted from blood. Subset noted: CD45RA+ positively selected. The chain combines TRBV5-1 with TRBJ1-2; D is undetermined. DNA of the CDR3: TGCGCCAGCAGCTTCGACCCTTACATCTATGGCTACACCTTC. Translating gives CASSFDPYIYGYTF.